Below, 27 T cell receptor beta chains from the same sample are listed, as sequenced in a study of OX40 agonist ivuxolimab in advanced cancers. The table came from immunoSEQ multiplex PCR; TCRdb's copy has only in-frame clones and leaves some out. The profile shows about 28,000 clones, over 75% of them singletons. Specimen: CD4+ or CD8+ T cells sorted from blood, collected in a trial of the OX40 agonist ivuxolimab. The receptors stem from an adult with an advanced solid tumor such as melanoma, head and neck, liver or kidney cancer.

This chain uses TRBV4-1 with TRBJ2-7; 8 bases map to TRBD2. Germline V CDR1 and CDR2: MGHRA, YSYEKL. This CDR3 spans 14 amino acids. Trimming took 5 bases from V and 6 from J; bases not matched to a gene: 9. CDR3 sequence (DNA): TGCGCCAGCAGCTCTCGGGGACTAGTTGTCGAGCAGTACTTC. The encoded protein is CASSSRGLVVEQYF.

The rearrangement joins TRBV2 to TRBJ1-2, with 11 bases fitting TRBD1. The CDR3 is 16 residues long. Germline loops: CDR1 SNHLY, CDR2 FYNNEI. The V and J ends lost 5 bases and 4 bases, in that order; junction bases with no gene match: 9. The CDR3 coding sequence is TGTGCCAGCAGTCTTGGACAGGGGGCCCCTGGCTATGGCTACACCTTC. Translated: CASSLGQGAPGYGYTF.

The rearrangement joins TRBV19 to TRBJ2-7; 9 nucleotides agree with TRBD1. Germline-derived CDR1 and CDR2 are LNHDA and SQIVND (reference sequence). The CDR3 is 15 amino acids. The ends lost 6 bases at V and 2 bases at J; junction bases unmatched: 8. This CDR3 is CASSLRQGGTYEQYF. CDR3 DNA sequence: TGTGCCAGTAGCCTTAGACAGGGGGGGACCTACGAGCAGTACTTC.

The chain carries TRBV10-2 and TRBJ1-1; no clear D gene. From germline, CDR1 is WSHSY and CDR2 SAAADI. The CDR3 loop spans 13 amino acids. Trimming left V 5 bases short and J 1 base short, with 8 bases between. In DNA form, the CDR3 reads TGCGCCAGCAGTCCCGGCTCGAACACTGAAGCTTTCTTT. As protein: CASSPGSNTEAFF.

V is TRBV9 and J is TRBJ2-2, with 12 bases fitting TRBD2. This CDR3 contains 17 residues. Germline V gives CDR1 SGDLS, CDR2 YYNGEE. After removal of 1 base from V and 1 base from J, the junction contained 2 bases not matched to a gene. CDR3 DNA: TGTGCCAGCAGCGTACCGGGACTAGCGGGGAACACCGGGGAGCTGTTTTTT. Protein sequence: CASSVPGLAGNTGELFF.

This rearrangement joins TRBV29-1 to TRBJ2-3; tentative D call: TRBD2 (6 bases). The CDR3 sequence is 15 residues long. From germline, CDR1 is SQVTM and CDR2 ANQGSEA. Trimming removed 2 bases from V and 6 bases from J, with 18 bases in between. The CDR3 DNA is TGCAGCGTTGAATTAGTGGCGGGGTTCTTTGATACGCAGTATTTT. It is translated as CSVELVAGFFDTQYF.

This clone has a single count. The chain combines TRBV4-1 with TRBJ1-1; perhaps TRBD1 as D (5 bases). The germline CDR1 and CDR2 sequences are MGHRA and YSYEKL. The ends were cut back, 0 bases at V and 2 bases at J, with 13 bases in the middle. This CDR3 region has 16 residues. The CDR3 DNA reads as TGCGCCAGCAGCCAAGATGGGAGCAGGGTTAACACTGAAGCTTTCTTT. Residues: CASSQDGSRVNTEAFF.

The chain uses TRBV7-9 and TRBJ2-3; maybe TRBD2 (6 bases). Germline-derived CDR1 and CDR2 are SEHNR and FQNEAQ (reference sequence). The CDR3 runs to 14 residues. V was trimmed by 5 bases and J by 7 bases, leaving 16 bases between them. CDR3 loop: CASSLGTPHNTQYF. CDR3 coding DNA: TGTGCCAGCAGCCTCGGGACTCCTCACAATACGCAGTATTTT.

V usage is TRBV6-6 and J usage is TRBJ1-4; TRBD1 matches at 9 bases. Germline-derived CDR1 and CDR2 are MNHNY and SVGAGI (reference sequence). Losses at the gene ends were 4 bases for V and 3 bases for J; bases not matched to a gene: 3. This CDR3 region has 15 residues. The CDR3 region is CASSFWDRANEKLFF. In DNA, the CDR3 is TGTGCCAGCAGTTTCTGGGACAGGGCTAATGAAAAACTGTTTTTT.

The CDR3 region is CASSEYNEQFF. The CDR3 DNA sequence: TGTGCCAGCAGCGAGTACAATGAGCAGTTCTTC. The chain recombines TRBV5-6 with TRBJ2-1; D is uncertain. The CDR3 spans 11 residues. Germline V gene sequence: CDR1 SGHDT, CDR2 YYEEEE. The V gene lost 4 bases and the J gene lost 4 bases, with 3 bases spanning the gap.

The DNA for the CDR3 is TGCGCCAGCAGCCAGGGGACTAGCGGGAGGTCCTACGAGCAGTACTTC. Translating it yields CASSQGTSGRSYEQYF. The chain combines TRBV4-1 with TRBJ2-7; 15 positions match TRBD2. The V gene end was trimmed by 3 bases and the J gene end by 1 base; junction bases not matched to a gene: 1. Germline assignment: CDR1 MGHRA and CDR2 YSYEKL. The CDR3 is made up of 16 amino acids.

This clone came up once. This chain joins TRBV13 and TRBJ2-1; perhaps TRBD1 as D (7 bases). CDR3 length equals 14 residues. The germline CDR1 and CDR2 sequences are PRHDT and FYEKMQ (reference sequence). The V gene lost 11 bases and the J gene lost 6 bases, with 20 bases spanning the gap. DNA for the CDR3: TGTGCCGGGGCCAGGGGGAGGAGCGGCAATGAGCAGTTCTTC. Translated: CAGARGRSGNEQFF.

The CDR3 bases are TGCGCCAGCAGCGCCGGGACCGGGCCCCCTCTGCGTGAGCAGTTCTTC. Its translation is CASSAGTGPPLREQFF. The rearrangement links TRBV5-1 to TRBJ2-1; D possibly uses TRBD1 or TRBD2 (5 bases each). CDR1 is SGHRS, CDR2 YFSETQ, per germline. This CDR3 is built from 16 residues. V gave up 4 bases and J gave up 9 bases, with 23 bases separating them.

The CDR3 nucleotides read TGTGCCAGCAGCCCTTCTAGCGGGAGCTTTAATGAGCAGTTCTTC. Amino acid sequence: CASSPSSGSFNEQFF. This chain uses TRBV27 with TRBJ2-1; 10 bases line up with TRBD2. In germline, CDR1 is MNHEY, CDR2 SMNVEV (reference sequence). V was pared by 6 bases and J by 7 bases, with 9 bases of the junction left unmatched. This CDR3 region has 15 residues.

V gene TRBV29-1 combines with J gene TRBJ2-2; TRBD2 is a possible D gene (5 bases). CDR1 is SQVTM and CDR2 is ANQGSEA in the germline V gene. This CDR3 is built from 15 residues. V dropped 3 bases and J dropped 1 base, with 12 bases sitting between them. The CDR3 region is CSVEGSAGNTGELFF. The CDR3 nucleotides are TGCAGCGTTGAGGGCAGCGCGGGGAACACCGGGGAGCTGTTTTTT.

This chain connects TRBV25-1 to TRBJ2-1, with TRBD1 identical over 8 bases. This CDR3 region has 15 residues. V lost 2 bases and J lost 5; bases outside the gene matches: 5. Germline assignment: CDR1 MGHDK and CDR2 SYGVNS. This CDR3 is CASSEVTGGNNEQFF. Written as DNA, the CDR3 is TGTGCCAGCAGTGAAGTTACAGGGGGGAACAATGAGCAGTTCTTC.

This chain connects TRBV5-4 to TRBJ1-1, with D perhaps TRBD1 (6 bases). CDR1 is SGHNT, CDR2 YYREEE, per germline (reference sequence). Trimming pared 0 bases from V and 0 bases from J, leaving 12 bases between. This CDR3 contains 16 residues. In DNA, the CDR3 is TGTGCCAGCAGCTTGGAGGGGGGCGATCTGAACACTGAAGCTTTCTTT. This encodes CASSLEGGDLNTEAFF.

This sequence joins TRBV19 and TRBJ2-7; D may be TRBD2 (6 bases). The CDR3 runs to 15 residues. Trimming cost V 3 bases and J 3 bases, with 15 bases left between them. Germline loops: CDR1 LNHDA, CDR2 SQIVND (reference sequence). CDR3 protein: CASSIFGGKGYEQYF. CDR3 DNA: TGTGCCAGTAGTATTTTTGGGGGGAAAGGCTACGAGCAGTACTTC.

The chain has TRBV4-3 and TRBJ2-2; 16 nucleotides line up with TRBD2. V lost 0 bases and J lost 2; bases outside the gene matches: 9. The CDR3 runs 21 residues. Germline assignment: CDR1 LGHNA and CDR2 YSLEER. CDR3 residues: CASSQDMGLAGGLANTGELFF. The CDR3 DNA follows: TGCGCCAGCAGCCAAGATATGGGACTAGCGGGAGGGCTTGCAAACACCGGGGAGCTGTTTTTT.

This chain connects TRBV29-1 to TRBJ1-2; D call uncertain. Trimming left V 1 base short and J 5 bases short, with 14 bases between. The germline gives CDR1 SQVTM, CDR2 ANQGSEA. The CDR3 spans 14 residues. The CDR3 here is CSVEGGTSGYGYTF. DNA for the CDR3: TGCAGCGTTGAAGGAGGTACGAGTGGTTATGGCTACACCTTC. Drawing the rest from reference TRBV29-1 and TRBJ1-2, the complete variable domain is SAVISQKPSRDICQRGTSLTIQCQVDSQVTMMFWYRQQPGQSLTLIATANQGSEATYESGFVIDKFPISRPNLTFSTLTVSNMSPEDSSIYLCSVEGGTSGYGYTFGSGTRLTVV.

The V call is TRBV6-5, the J call TRBJ1-1, with D possibly TRBD1 on 5 matching bases. CDR1 MNHEY and CDR2 SVGAGI come from the germline V gene. V gave up 4 bases and J gave up 0 bases, with 15 bases separating them. This CDR3 is 16 amino acids long. For the CDR3, the DNA is TGTGCCAGCAGTTCCGGGGCCTTTTACATGAACACTGAAGCTTTCTTT. It yields the protein CASSSGAFYMNTEAFF.

This chain connects TRBV21-1 to TRBJ2-5; the tabulated D call, TRBD2, remains unverified against the DNA. TRBV21-1 is assigned pseudogene status. The CDR3 extends over 20 amino acids. The CDR3 loop is CASSKRGSLAGGTLQETQYF. The CDR3 DNA reads TGTGCCAGCAGCAAACGGGGGTCACTAGCGGGAGGAACCCTTCAAGAGACCCAGTACTTC.

Within the sample, this clone is medium-sized. This sequence joins TRBV4-1 and TRBJ1-2; the match to TRBD1 covers 12 bases. Germline V gives CDR1 MGHRA, CDR2 YSYEKL. The CDR3 spans 17 residues. V was clipped by 0 bases and J by 7 bases; unmatched bases: 9. CDR3 nucleotides: TGCGCCAGCAGCCAAGACACGGGGACAGGGGGCGTGATTGGCTACACCTTC. Translation: CASSQDTGTGGVIGYTF.

The J gene is TRBJ2-3, the V gene TRBV9; 7 bases fit TRBD1. Germline V gives CDR1 SGDLS, CDR2 YYNGEE. Trimming removed 2 bases from V and 0 bases from J; junction bases left unmatched: 6. The CDR3 runs 16 residues. CDR3: CASSVRDSSSTDTQYF. The CDR3 DNA reads as TGTGCCAGCAGCGTCCGGGACAGCTCTAGCACAGATACGCAGTATTTT.

The J gene is TRBJ2-2, the V gene TRBV7-9, with D possibly being TRBD2 (7 bases). CDR3 length: 15 residues. The V and J ends lost 5 bases and 4 bases respectively, with 14 bases between them. Germline CDR1 is SEHNR and CDR2 is FQNEAQ (reference sequence). CDR3 region: CASSPRGGGTGELFF. CDR3 in DNA: TGTGCCAGCAGCCCGCGGGGAGGGGGCACCGGGGAGCTGTTTTTT.

The CDR3 reads CASSVGGGSSYNEQFF. CDR3 nucleotide sequence: TGTGCCAGCAGTGTAGGTGGAGGGAGCTCCTACAATGAGCAGTTCTTC. J is TRBJ2-1 and V is TRBV25-1, with D perhaps matching TRBD2 (6 bases). The germline V gene encodes CDR1 MGHDK and CDR2 SYGVNS. Trimming left V 4 bases short and J 0 bases short, with 13 bases between. The CDR3 loop spans 16 amino acids.

The chain recombines TRBV7-9 with TRBJ1-1, with TRBD1 matching over 9 bases. The CDR3 runs 15 residues. The trim removed 3 bases at V and 1 base at J, leaving 3 bases unmatched. Germline CDR1 reads SEHNR; CDR2 reads FQNEAQ (reference sequence). The CDR3 reads CASSFGQGRNTEAFF. The CDR3 region has the DNA TGTGCCAGCAGCTTCGGACAGGGGAGGAACACTGAAGCTTTCTTT.